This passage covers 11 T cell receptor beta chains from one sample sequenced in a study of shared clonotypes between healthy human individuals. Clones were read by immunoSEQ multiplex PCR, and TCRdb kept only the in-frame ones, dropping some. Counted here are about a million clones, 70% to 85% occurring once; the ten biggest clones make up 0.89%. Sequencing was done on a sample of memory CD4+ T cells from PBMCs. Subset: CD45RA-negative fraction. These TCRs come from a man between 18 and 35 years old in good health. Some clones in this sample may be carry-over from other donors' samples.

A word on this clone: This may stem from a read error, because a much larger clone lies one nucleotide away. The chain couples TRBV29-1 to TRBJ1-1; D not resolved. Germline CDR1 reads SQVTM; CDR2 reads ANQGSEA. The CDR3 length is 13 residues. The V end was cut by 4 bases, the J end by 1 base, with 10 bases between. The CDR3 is CSVVRCGNTEAFF. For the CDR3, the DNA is TGCAGCGTTGTCCGGTGCGGGAACACTGAAGCTTTCTTT.

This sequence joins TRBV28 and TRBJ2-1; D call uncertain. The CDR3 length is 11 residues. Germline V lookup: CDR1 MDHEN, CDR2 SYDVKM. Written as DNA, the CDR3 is TGTGCAAGTCAACTCGCAATTGAGCAGTTCTTC. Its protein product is CASQLAIEQFF.

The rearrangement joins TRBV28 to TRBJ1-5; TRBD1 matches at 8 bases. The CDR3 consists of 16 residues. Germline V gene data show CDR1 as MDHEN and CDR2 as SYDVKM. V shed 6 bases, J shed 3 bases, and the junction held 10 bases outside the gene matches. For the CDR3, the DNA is TGTGCCAGCAGGACCACAGGGGGAGGGCCCAATCAGCCCCAGCATTTT. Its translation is CASRTTGGGPNQPQHF.

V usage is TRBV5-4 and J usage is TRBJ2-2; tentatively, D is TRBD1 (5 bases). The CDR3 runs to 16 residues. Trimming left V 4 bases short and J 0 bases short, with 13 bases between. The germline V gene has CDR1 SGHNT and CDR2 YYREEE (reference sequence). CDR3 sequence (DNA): TGTGCCAGCAGCCTCTTAGGGGTTGCGAACACCGGGGAGCTGTTTTTT. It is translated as CASSLLGVANTGELFF.

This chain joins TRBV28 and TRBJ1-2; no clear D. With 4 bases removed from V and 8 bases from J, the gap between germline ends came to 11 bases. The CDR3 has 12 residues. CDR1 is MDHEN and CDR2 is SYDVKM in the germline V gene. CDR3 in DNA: TGTGCCAGCAGTTCTTTCTCGGCGGGCTACACCTTC. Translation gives CASSSFSAGYTF.

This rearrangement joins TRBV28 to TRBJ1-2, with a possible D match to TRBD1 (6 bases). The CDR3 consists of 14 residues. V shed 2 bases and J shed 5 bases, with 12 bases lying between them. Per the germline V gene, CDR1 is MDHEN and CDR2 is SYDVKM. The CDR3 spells CASSLVGHSYGYTF. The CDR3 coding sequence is TGTGCCAGCAGTTTAGTGGGACATAGTTATGGCTACACCTTC.

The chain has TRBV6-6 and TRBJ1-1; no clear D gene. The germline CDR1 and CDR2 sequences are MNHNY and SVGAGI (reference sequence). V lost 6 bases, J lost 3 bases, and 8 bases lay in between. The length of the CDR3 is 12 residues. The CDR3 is CASSLGYTEAFF. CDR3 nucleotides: TGTGCCAGCAGCCTAGGTTACACTGAAGCTTTCTTT.

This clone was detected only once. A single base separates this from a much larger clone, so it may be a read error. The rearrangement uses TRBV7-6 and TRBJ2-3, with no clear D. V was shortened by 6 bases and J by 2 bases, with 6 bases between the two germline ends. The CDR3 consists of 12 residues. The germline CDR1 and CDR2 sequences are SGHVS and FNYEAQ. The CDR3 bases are TGTGCCAGCAGTCCTGACACAGATACGCAGTATTTT. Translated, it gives CASSPDTDTQYF.

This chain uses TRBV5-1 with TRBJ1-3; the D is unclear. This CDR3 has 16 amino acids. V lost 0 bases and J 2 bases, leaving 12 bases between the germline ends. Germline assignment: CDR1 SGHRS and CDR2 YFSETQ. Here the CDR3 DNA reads TGCGCCAGCAGCTTGGGGGCATTGGGAGCTGGAAACACCATATATTTT. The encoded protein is CASSLGALGAGNTIYF.

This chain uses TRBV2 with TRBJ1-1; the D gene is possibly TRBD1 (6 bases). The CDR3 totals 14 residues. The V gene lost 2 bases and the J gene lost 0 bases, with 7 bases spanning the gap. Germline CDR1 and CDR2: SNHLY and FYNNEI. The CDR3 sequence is CASSEQGMNTEAFF. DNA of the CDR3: TGTGCCAGCAGTGAACAGGGGATGAACACTGAAGCTTTCTTT.

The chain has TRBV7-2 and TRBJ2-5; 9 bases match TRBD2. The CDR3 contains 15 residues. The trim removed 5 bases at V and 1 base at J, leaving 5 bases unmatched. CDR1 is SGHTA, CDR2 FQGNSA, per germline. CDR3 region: CASSTNSGGQETQYF. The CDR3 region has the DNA TGTGCCAGCAGCACAAATAGCGGGGGCCAAGAGACCCAGTACTTC.